This TCR beta chain stems from a study of beta chain features in type 1 diabetes. Study-wide results and limits: All four CD4+ subsets from Type 1 diabetes patients carried moderately but significantly shorter TCRB CDR3s.

Deletions cut 4 bases from V and 4 bases from J, with 10 bases between. Germline V gene sequence: CDR1 SGHAT, CDR2 FQNNGV. The CDR3 loop spans 13 amino acids. Sequencing targeted expressed TCRB transcripts, as all isolated RNA had been reverse transcribed. Produced via immunoSEQ multiplex PCR; TCRdb's table is partial and in-frame only. In the table there are under 70,000 clones, 55% to 75% of which are singletons. This clone was seen a few times. The antigen remains undetermined. This receptor was identified in a woman aged 30 to 39 with type 1 diabetes. Sequenced input: stem cell memory CD4+ T cells from blood. The chain links TRBV11-2 to TRBJ1-1, with D possibly matching TRBD1 (6 bases). This CDR3 reads CASSSNRVTEAFF. The CDR3, as DNA: TGTGCCAGCAGCTCGAACAGGGTCACTGAAGCTTTCTTT.